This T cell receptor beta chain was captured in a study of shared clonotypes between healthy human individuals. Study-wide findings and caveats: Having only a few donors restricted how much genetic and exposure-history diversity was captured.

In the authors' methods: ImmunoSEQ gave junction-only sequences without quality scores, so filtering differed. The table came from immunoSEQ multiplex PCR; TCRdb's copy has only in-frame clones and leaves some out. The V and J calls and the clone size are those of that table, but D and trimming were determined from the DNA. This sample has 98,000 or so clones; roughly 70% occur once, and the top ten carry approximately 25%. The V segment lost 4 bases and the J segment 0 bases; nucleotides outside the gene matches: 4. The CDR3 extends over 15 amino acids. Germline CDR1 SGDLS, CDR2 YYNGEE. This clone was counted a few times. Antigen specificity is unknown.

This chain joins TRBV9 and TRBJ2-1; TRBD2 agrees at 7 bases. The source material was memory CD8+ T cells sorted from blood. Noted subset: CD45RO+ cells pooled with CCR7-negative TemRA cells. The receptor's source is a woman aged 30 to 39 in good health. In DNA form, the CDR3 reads TGTGCCAGCAGCCCGCTAGCGGCCTCCTACAATGAGCAGTTCTTC. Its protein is CASSPLAASYNEQFF.